Given below is one T cell receptor beta chain in context. The sample's time point: new active TB diagnosis, blood taken before or within 7 days of starting treatment. This entry belongs to a study of T cells in tuberculosis. Study summary: A South African cohort included IGRA-negative adolescents, latently infected IGRA-positive adolescents and adults with active tuberculosis.

The protocol was immunoSEQ multiplex PCR, while the TCRdb copy is restricted to in-frame clones and leaves out a portion. The sample lists 25,000 to 35,000 clones; just over 90% were seen once. This sequence was found in an adult with tuberculosis. Sequencing was performed on PBMCs, taken at tuberculosis diagnosis.

The CDR3 nucleotides are TGCGCCAGCAGCTTGGTTGGGGACAGGGGACTAAAACTGTTTTTT. This sequence encodes CASSLVGDRGLKLFF. The chain couples TRBV5-1 to TRBJ1-4; 10 positions match TRBD1. CDR3 length equals 15 residues. V lost 0 bases and J lost 10; bases outside the gene matches: 6. Germline CDR1 is SGHRS and CDR2 is YFSETQ. The full variable domain, with the rest looked up from reference TRBV5-1 and TRBJ1-4, is KAGVTQTPRYLIKTRGQQVTLSCSPISGHRSVSWYQQTPGQGLQFLFEYFSETQRNKGNFPGRFSGRQFSNSRSEMNVSTLELGDSALYLCASSLVGDRGLKLFFGSGTQLSVL.